This T cell receptor beta chain was profiled in a study of blood T cell repertoires in COVID-19. Study as a whole: Italy, Spain and the United States were the sources of the convalescent and acute COVID-19 samples.

Sequenced by immunoSEQ multiplex PCR; TCRdb stores in-frame clones only, minus some. The sample has approximately 400,000 clones, 70% to 90% seen once. The trim removed 6 bases at V and 5 bases at J, leaving 10 bases unmatched. CDR1 and CDR2 from the germline V gene are SGHNT and YENEEA. The CDR3 loop spans 16 amino acids. Sequenced input: peripheral blood. The source of this sequence is a middle-aged man with acute or convalescent COVID-19. This chain links TRBV11-3 with TRBJ2-3; TRBD1 agrees at 11 bases. The CDR3 sequence: CASSPTGTGGQDTQYF. In DNA, the CDR3 is TGTGCCAGCAGTCCTACCGGGACAGGGGGTCAAGATACGCAGTATTTT.